Below, 17 T cell receptor beta chains from the same sample are listed, as sequenced in a study of human CD4 T cells and Enterobacteriaceae. Sorting took every CD4+ cell except CD45RA+CCR7+CD95- naive cells, reaching over 95% purity. This table comes from immunoSEQ multiplex PCR, and its TCRdb copy is limited to in-frame clones, with some not included. Of under 35,000 clones in the sample, approximately 84% were seen once. Sequencing was performed on memory CD4+ T cells from blood. The source of these receptors is a human donor in good health.

The CDR3 loop is CATSRGAGLTEAFF. CDR3 in DNA: TGTGCCACCAGCAGAGGGGCGGGGCTGACTGAAGCTTTCTTT. V and J are TRBV15 and TRBJ1-1; possibly TRBD1 for D (5 bases). The CDR3 consists of 14 residues. Trimming pared 1 base from V and 5 bases from J, leaving 11 bases between. The V gene's germline CDR1 is LNHNV and CDR2 YYDKDF (reference sequence).

The chain combines TRBV6-5 with TRBJ2-7; 11 bases are a match to TRBD1. Germline-derived CDR1 and CDR2 are MNHEY and SVGAGI. This CDR3 region has 14 residues. With V trimmed by 5 bases and J by 5 bases, 5 bases remained unmatched. The CDR3 region is CASSRGQGVNEQYF. The CDR3 coding sequence is TGTGCCAGCAGTCGGGGACAGGGGGTTAACGAGCAGTACTTC.

The chain uses TRBV18 and TRBJ1-1; the match to TRBD1 covers 9 bases. This CDR3 spans 14 amino acids. CDR1 and CDR2 from the germline V gene are KGHSH and LQKENI. V was clipped by 4 bases and J by 5 bases; unmatched bases: 5. CDR3 protein: CASSRDREGTEAFF. In DNA form, the CDR3 reads TGTGCCAGCTCACGGGACAGGGAGGGGACTGAAGCTTTCTTT.

V usage is TRBV5-5 and J usage is TRBJ1-2; possible D gene TRBD1, 6 bases. This CDR3 has 14 amino acids. Germline V gene data show CDR1 as SGHKS and CDR2 as YYEKEE (reference sequence). The V end lost 6 bases, the J end lost 6 bases, and 18 bases lay between the germline ends. The CDR3 DNA is TGTGCCAGCATGGCAGGGGCGCTCAGAAATGGCTACACCTTC. Its translation: CASMAGALRNGYTF.

The table lists this clone with a few counts. This rearrangement joins TRBV6-1 to TRBJ2-7; tentatively, D is TRBD1 (7 bases). Germline V lookup: CDR1 MNHNS, CDR2 SASEGT. This CDR3 region has 15 residues. V was pared by 5 bases and J by 0 bases, with 14 bases between. Here the CDR3 DNA reads TGTGCCAGCAGTAGAGGAGGGGGCGGCTCCTACGAGCAGTACTTC. The encoded protein is CASSRGGGGSYEQYF.

The chain carries TRBV28 and TRBJ1-1; D gene unclear. V lost 8 bases, J lost 8 bases, and 12 bases lay in between. Germline loops: CDR1 MDHEN, CDR2 SYDVKM. This CDR3 has 11 residues. CDR3 DNA sequence: TGTGCCAGCGGATCGGGTGTAGAAGCTTTCTTT. Its protein product is CASGSGVEAFF.

The rearrangement uses TRBV5-1 and TRBJ2-5, with a tentative D call TRBD2 (6 bases). V lost 3 bases, J lost 4 bases, and 16 bases lay in between. The CDR3 covers 15 residues. The germline V gene encodes CDR1 SGHRS and CDR2 YFSETQ. The CDR3 nucleotides read TGCGCCAGCAGCTCCGGGGGAGCTCGTCCAGAGACCCAGTACTTC. It encodes CASSSGGARPETQYF.

The chain joins TRBV18 to TRBJ1-1, with TRBD1 as a possible D gene (6 bases). Germline V gene lookup returns CDR1 KGHSH and CDR2 LQKENI. V lost 1 base, J lost 0 bases, and 12 bases lay in between. The CDR3 contains 16 residues. This chain's CDR3 is CASSPQGGDMNTEAFF. For the CDR3, the DNA is TGTGCCAGCTCACCACAGGGAGGGGACATGAACACTGAAGCTTTCTTT.

This chain joins TRBV7-9 and TRBJ1-4; no clear D. The CDR3 runs to 13 residues. Deletions cut 6 bases from V and 7 bases from J, with 12 bases between. Germline CDR1 is SEHNR and CDR2 is FQNEAQ (reference sequence). The CDR3 sequence is CASSLGTGEKLFF. Here the CDR3 DNA reads TGTGCCAGCAGTCTAGGAACGGGTGAAAAACTGTTTTTT.

A single count supports this clone. This chain joins TRBV6-5 and TRBJ2-2, with TRBD1 identical over 9 bases. V gave up 5 bases and J gave up 6 bases; unmatched junction bases: 7. The germline V gene has CDR1 MNHEY and CDR2 SVGAGI. This CDR3 has 15 residues. CDR3 coding DNA: TGTGCCAGCAGTCCTAGACAGGGGGTGGCCGGGGAGCTGTTTTTT. The encoded protein is CASSPRQGVAGELFF.

The chain joins TRBV5-4 to TRBJ1-4; D unresolved. This CDR3 contains 11 residues. Trimming stripped 2 bases from V and 14 bases from J, with 10 bases between. Germline V lookup: CDR1 SGHNT, CDR2 YYREEE (reference sequence). In DNA form, the CDR3 reads TGTGCCAGCAGCTTTGACCGAGAGCTGTTTTTT. Translated, it gives CASSFDRELFF.

CDR3 amino acids: CASSLAGQPNTGELFF. The CDR3 nucleotides read TGTGCCAGCAGCTTAGCGGGGCAGCCCAACACCGGGGAGCTGTTTTTT. V gene TRBV21-1 combines with J gene TRBJ2-2; TRBD2, the table's D call, lacks a check against the DNA. TRBV21-1 is flagged as a pseudogene. The CDR3 extends over 16 amino acids.

The CDR3 DNA follows: TGTGCCAGCACCGGGACGATCAATGAAGCTTTCTTT. This codes for CASTGTINEAFF. The chain joins TRBV6-6 to TRBJ1-1; D might be TRBD1 (5 bases). Germline V gives CDR1 MNHNY, CDR2 SVGAGI (reference sequence). The CDR3 has 12 amino acids. Trimming removed 7 bases at V and 7 bases at J, with 13 bases between.

The rearrangement uses TRBV5-6 and TRBJ2-5; D not resolved. With 0 bases removed from V and 4 bases from J, the gap between germline ends came to 13 bases. This CDR3 is 15 amino acids long. Germline-derived CDR1 and CDR2 are SGHDT and YYEEEE. CDR3 nucleotides: TGTGCCAGCAGCTTGGTCAGTCCTTCGGCAGAGACCCAGTACTTC. Encoded protein: CASSLVSPSAETQYF.

The rearrangement uses TRBV27 and TRBJ1-1; D remains unclear. The CDR3 extends over 13 amino acids. Trimming took 2 bases from V and 4 from J, leaving 8 bases between them. Germline V gene data show CDR1 as MNHEY and CDR2 as SMNVEV (reference sequence). The CDR3 sequence: CASSLRTTTEAFF. The CDR3 bases are TGTGCCAGCAGTTTAAGGACGACCACTGAAGCTTTCTTT.

The chain has TRBV2 and TRBJ1-2; 8 bases agree with TRBD1. After removal of 3 bases from V and 5 bases from J, the junction contained 2 bases not matched to a gene. Looked up from germline, CDR1 is SNHLY and CDR2 is FYNNEI. CDR3 length: 13 residues. In DNA, the CDR3 is TGTGCCAGCAGTGAGTGGACAGGGTATGGCTACACCTTC. Protein product: CASSEWTGYGYTF.

This chain connects TRBV10-3 to TRBJ2-5; the D gene is possibly TRBD2 (5 bases). The J call is in doubt because the DNA end fits TRBJ2-7 better. CDR1 and CDR2 from the germline V gene are ENHRY and SYGVKD. The CDR3 sequence is 14 residues long. The CDR3 DNA reads as TGTGCCATCAGTGGGTACGCAGGCGCGGGCGAGCAGTACTTC. Its translation is CAISGYAGAGEQYF.